The TCR beta chain under discussion was sequenced for a study of shared clonotypes between healthy human individuals. The overall study: Each donor contributed plates that comprised three CD4 naive, three CD4 memory, two CD8 naive and one CD8 memory.

Sequenced by immunoSEQ multiplex PCR; TCRdb stores in-frame clones only, minus some. The sample includes around 510,000 clones, approximately 94% of them seen just once. In the case of this clone: Antigen specificity is unknown.

The CDR3 covers 14 residues. V lost 9 bases, J lost 2 bases, and 6 bases stayed unmatched. In germline, CDR1 is MRHNA, CDR2 SNTAGT. The study, taken as a whole, reports: Exclusively blood specimens were collected; tissue repertoires likely differ.

Material for sequencing was naive CD4+ T cells sorted from blood. Subset in this sample: CD45RA+ positively selected. This TCR was recovered from a woman aged 25-40 years in good health. The rearrangement joins TRBV6-4 to TRBJ2-2; 7 bases line up with TRBD1. For the CDR3, the DNA is TGTGCCAGTGCCGGGACAGAAAACACCGGGGAGCTGTTTTTT. Amino acids: CASAGTENTGELFF.